This T cell receptor (beta chain) came from a study of blood T cell repertoires in COVID-19 (TCRdb year 2020). Study-wide context: Samples covering the acute and convalescent phases of COVID-19 were provided by collaborators in the United States, Italy and Spain. A freely available public database, intended as a resource for researchers studying the immune response to SARS-CoV-2, is where the repertoires were released. The sample metadata nearly always contained a de-identified subject ID, COVID-19 status, age in years and sex. The material from the prospective study consisted of cDNA or gDNA derived from T cells, B-cell-depleted T cells, or PBMCs. HLA class I and class II types, where available, came from metadata supplied by the sample provider rather than from assay-based typing. The dataset comprised deeply sampled blood TCRbeta repertoires from subjects exposed to, actively infected with, or recovered from COVID-19. Samples were obtained from the ongoing ImmuneRACE study (first 160 participants) and from roughly 1,300 subjects provided by 6 global collaborators.

What the authors observed across the whole study: The amount of clinical and demographic metadata varied by source and participant and was provided uncurated.

TCRbeta CDR3 regions were amplified from genomic DNA using the immunoSEQ Assay, a bias-controlled multiplex PCR. Turning to the authors' computational methods: The number of nucleated cells in each sample was estimated from the amplification of reference gene primers within the assay. To quantify the absolute abundance of each unique TCRbeta CDR3 rearrangement, sequence reads were collapsed and filtered. For each sample, productive Simpson clonality was calculated by taking the square root of Simpson's diversity index across productive rearrangements. What TCRdb holds here is the immuneACCESS table cut down to in-frame rearrangements. Part of the clones is not present; checked against another copy, under half of the missing clones reflect an unresolved V gene, and the others are unexplained. V and J calls and clone size are as listed in that table; D and trimming were resolved from the DNA. The sample table records roughly 200,000 clones; 75% to 85% of these occur just once. Of the sample, about 9% is held by the ten largest clones.

Enrolling through a virtual design, the prospective study's participants ranged in age from roughly 18 to 95 years and lived across 20 to 25 United States geographic areas. To assign participants to cohorts, the prospective study relied on clinical history that participants themselves reported in a screening survey and a study questionnaire. Recovered participants in ImmuneRACE Cohort 3 were defined by two consecutive negative NP/OP PCR tests, clearance by a healthcare professional, or resolution of symptoms. Mobile phlebotomists in the prospective study collected whole blood, serum and a nasopharyngeal or oropharyngeal swab from every participant. Prospective study participants could optionally give additional blood draws and questionnaires over a roughly 2-month period. Before DNA extraction, blood samples from the prospective study were shipped at room temperature or frozen. Comment on this clone: Its antigen specificity is not known. The record has no base qualities; no much larger clone is one base away.

The sequenced sample consisted of PBMCs or T cells enriched from blood (not recorded which). This sequence originates from a man aged 40-55 years who had recovered from COVID-19.

The encoded CDR3 is CASSQGLSGSPTDTQYF. The sequenced DNA is TGCGCCAGCAGCCAAGGCCTCAGCGGGTCGCCCACAGATACGCAGTATTTT. This chain is built from TRBV4-1 and TRBJ2-3, with a tentative D gene TRBD2 over 6 matching bases. The CDR3 runs 17 amino acids, cysteine and phenylalanine included. Only the CDR3 portion is preserved as DNA: 51 bases, with reading frame beginning at the first base. The germline V gene sets CDR1 to MGHRA and CDR2 to YSYEKL. V is reduced by 1 base and J by 2 bases, leaving a spacing of 16 bases between them.